Listed here are 23 T cell receptor beta chains from one sample, sequenced in a study of PD-L1 blockade in urothelial cancer. This table comes from immunoSEQ multiplex PCR, and its TCRdb copy is limited to in-frame clones, with some not included. The sample includes about 130,000 clones, 84% of them seen just once. Indicated time point: pretreatment peripheral blood. Sequencing was performed on PBMCs, taken around atezolizumab (anti-PD-L1) treatment. These receptors were collected from a man between 50 and 59 years old with urothelial cancer.

V gene TRBV28 combines with J gene TRBJ2-7; 7 bases fit TRBD1. V dropped 6 bases and J dropped 9; count of bases not matched to a gene: 17. Germline loops: CDR1 MDHEN, CDR2 SYDVKM. The CDR3 covers 15 residues. The CDR3 DNA follows: TGTGCCAGCAGCCCCCGAGACAGGGCCCGGGGAGTGCAGTACTTC. It translates to CASSPRDRARGVQYF.

This chain links TRBV5-4 with TRBJ2-7, with 7 positions matching TRBD2. This CDR3 has 13 residues. Germline CDR1 SGHNT, CDR2 YYREEE (reference sequence). Trimming took 4 bases from V and 0 from J; bases not matched to a gene: 1. DNA for the CDR3: TGTGCCAGCAGCCGGGACTACTCCTACGAGCAGTACTTC. It translates to CASSRDYSYEQYF.

V is TRBV6-5 and J is TRBJ2-1, with D perhaps matching TRBD1 (6 bases). CDR1 and CDR2 from the germline V gene are MNHEY and SVGAGI. This CDR3 is 14 amino acids long. V gave up 2 bases and J gave up 4 bases, with 9 bases separating them. The chain's CDR3 is CASSYRTVYNEQFF. CDR3 in DNA: TGTGCCAGCAGTTACCGGACAGTTTACAATGAGCAGTTCTTC.

The rearrangement joins TRBV5-1 to TRBJ2-3; a possible D gene is TRBD1 (5 bases). Germline V gives CDR1 SGHRS, CDR2 YFSETQ. V was trimmed by 0 bases and J by 2 bases, leaving 13 bases between them. This CDR3 comprises 16 residues. DNA for the CDR3: TGCGCCAGCAGCTTGGAGACAGACCTGCCCACAGATACGCAGTATTTT. Its protein product is CASSLETDLPTDTQYF.

The V and J genes are TRBV18 and TRBJ2-3; 8 bases match TRBD1. CDR3 length equals 15 residues. Unmatched junction bases numbered 5, after V lost 2 bases and J lost 4 bases. Germline CDR1 reads KGHSH; CDR2 reads LQKENI. The CDR3 DNA reads TGTGCCAGCTCACCAGGACAGGGCTTTTCAGATACGCAGTATTTT. It encodes CASSPGQGFSDTQYF. Full variable domain (remainder filled in from reference TRBV18 and TRBJ2-3): NAGVMQNPRHLVRRRGQEARLRCSPMKGHSHVYWYRQLPEEGLKFMVYLQKENIIDESGMPKERFSAEFPKEGPSILRIQQVVRGDSAAYFCASSPGQGFSDTQYFGPGTRLTVL.

The chain is built from TRBV5-1 and TRBJ2-2; D unresolved. The CDR3 has 12 amino acids. V shed 0 bases and J shed 5 bases, with 2 bases lying between them. Germline-derived CDR1 and CDR2 are SGHRS and YFSETQ. The CDR3 sequence is CASSLATGELFF. The CDR3 region has the DNA TGCGCCAGCAGCTTGGCGACCGGGGAGCTGTTTTTT. The whole variable domain, filled in from reference TRBV5-1 and TRBJ2-2, reads KAGVTQTPRYLIKTRGQQVTLSCSPISGHRSVSWYQQTPGQGLQFLFEYFSETQRNKGNFPGRFSGRQFSNSRSEMNVSTLELGDSALYLCASSLATGELFFGEGSRLTVL.

This clone has more than one count but fewer than ten. V usage is TRBV5-4 and J usage is TRBJ1-4; a weak D match, TRBD1 (6 bases). CDR1 SGHNT and CDR2 YYREEE come from the germline V gene (reference sequence). The CDR3 has 13 residues. V was pared by 5 bases and J by 5 bases, with 10 bases between. Written as DNA, the CDR3 is TGTGCCAGCAGACAGGGCTTAAATGAAAAACTGTTTTTT. This codes for CASRQGLNEKLFF. The full variable domain, rest sourced from reference TRBV5-4 and TRBJ1-4, is ETGVTQSPTHLIKTRGQQVTLRCSSQSGHNTVSWYQQALGQGPQFIFQYYREEENGRGNFPPRFSGLQFPNYSSELNVNALELDDSALYLCASRQGLNEKLFFGSGTQLSVL.

V is TRBV10-2 and J is TRBJ1-1, with TRBD1 as a possible D gene (5 bases). The V and J ends lost 0 bases and 7 bases respectively, with 15 bases between them. Germline-derived CDR1 and CDR2 are WSHSY and SAAADI. The CDR3 length is 15 residues. Here the CDR3 DNA reads TGCGCCAGCAGTGAGTCTCAGGTTAAGGGGATTGAAGCTTTCTTT. Encoded protein: CASSESQVKGIEAFF.

The rearrangement joins TRBV19 to TRBJ2-3, with 10 bases fitting TRBD2. Trimming cost V 4 bases and J 5 bases; bases outside gene matches: 9. Germline-derived CDR1 and CDR2 are LNHDA and SQIVND (reference sequence). This CDR3 contains 16 residues. The CDR3 here is CASSTVASGSGDTQYF. The DNA of the CDR3 is TGTGCCAGTAGTACAGTCGCTAGCGGGAGTGGAGATACGCAGTATTTT.

CDR3 region: CASSDSSGNTGELFF. DNA for the CDR3: TGTGCCAGCAGTGACTCTAGCGGGAACACCGGGGAGCTGTTTTTT. The chain is built from TRBV6-4 and TRBJ2-2, with D possibly being TRBD2 (6 bases). The CDR3 runs 15 residues. V was trimmed by 0 bases and J by 1 base, leaving 6 bases between them. Looked up from germline, CDR1 is MRHNA and CDR2 is SNTAGT.

The rearrangement joins TRBV30 to TRBJ2-7; 11 bases match TRBD1. Trimming cost V 3 bases and J 5 bases; bases outside gene matches: 6. CDR1 and CDR2 (germline): GTSNPN, SVGIG (reference sequence). The length of the CDR3 is 14 residues. Here the CDR3 DNA reads TGTGCCTGGAGAAGGGGGACAGGGGGTAACGAGCAGTACTTC. Protein product: CAWRRGTGGNEQYF.

The sample holds one count of this clone. The CDR3 is CATRLAVTDTQYF. The CDR3 DNA sequence: TGTGCCACCAGACTAGCGGTTACAGATACGCAGTATTTT. The chain recombines TRBV6-1 with TRBJ2-3, with 9 nucleotides matching TRBD2. The germline V gene has CDR1 MNHNS and CDR2 SASEGT. This CDR3 spans 13 amino acids. V lost 10 bases, J lost 3 bases, and 5 bases stayed unmatched.

The chain is built from TRBV18 and TRBJ2-2, with a weak D call TRBD2 (6 bases). Trimming took 5 bases from V and 1 from J, leaving 11 bases between them. The germline V gene has CDR1 KGHSH and CDR2 LQKENI. This CDR3 spans 15 amino acids. The CDR3 DNA is TGTGCCAGCTCAGGCAGTAGCGGGAACACCGGGGAGCTGTTTTTT. Amino acids: CASSGSSGNTGELFF. The full variable domain, its missing parts supplied by reference TRBV18 and TRBJ2-2, is NAGVMQNPRHLVRRRGQEARLRCSPMKGHSHVYWYRQLPEEGLKFMVYLQKENIIDESGMPKERFSAEFPKEGPSILRIQQVVRGDSAAYFCASSGSSGNTGELFFGEGSRLTVL.

The chain combines TRBV25-1 with TRBJ1-5; 7 positions match TRBD1. The trim removed 4 bases at V and 5 bases at J, leaving 5 bases unmatched. CDR3 length: 14 residues. Per germline, CDR1 MGHDK and CDR2 SYGVNS. This CDR3 is CASSGQGYYQPQHF. The CDR3 nucleotides read TGTGCCAGCAGTGGACAGGGCTATTATCAGCCCCAGCATTTT. Filled out from reference TRBV25-1 and TRBJ1-5, the complete variable domain reads EADIYQTPRYLVIGTGKKITLECSQTMGHDKMYWYQQDPGMELHLIHYSYGVNSTEKGDLSSESTVSRIRTEHFPLTLESARPSHTSQYLCASSGQGYYQPQHFGDGTRLSIL.

This chain connects TRBV7-2 to TRBJ2-5; 8 nucleotides match TRBD2. V was clipped by 1 base and J by 1 base; unmatched bases: 8. CDR1 and CDR2 from the germline V gene are SGHTA and FQGNSA. The CDR3 length is 17 residues. CDR3 protein: CASSLVLVAGPQETQYF. The CDR3, as DNA: TGTGCCAGCAGCTTAGTATTGGTAGCGGGACCCCAAGAGACCCAGTACTTC.

The V gene is TRBV29-1, the J gene TRBJ2-1; no firm D call. The CDR3 spans 12 residues. The germline gives CDR1 SQVTM, CDR2 ANQGSEA. V lost 6 bases to trimming and J lost 9 bases, with 15 bases between them. The CDR3 DNA is TGCAGCGTGGGCCACTTGAACTCTGAGCAGTTCTTC. Translating gives CSVGHLNSEQFF.

This clone was observed a few times. The CDR3 nucleotides are TGTGCCAGCAGCCGGGGGGAAACTGAAGCTTTCTTT. Protein sequence: CASSRGETEAFF. The chain combines TRBV28 with TRBJ1-1, with TRBD1 as a possible D gene (5 bases). The CDR3 runs to 12 residues. V was shortened by 6 bases and J by 5 bases, with 10 bases between the two germline ends. Germline V CDR1 and CDR2: MDHEN, SYDVKM.

The chain carries TRBV10-3 and TRBJ2-1, with TRBD2 identical over 11 bases. Germline CDR1 and CDR2: ENHRY and SYGVKD. The CDR3 runs 16 residues. With V trimmed by 6 bases and J by 2 bases, 6 bases remained unmatched. DNA for the CDR3: TGTGCCATCAGCCTGACTAGCGGGATCACCTACAATGAGCAGTTCTTC. This gives the protein CAISLTSGITYNEQFF.

The chain joins TRBV5-5 to TRBJ1-5; tentatively, D is TRBD1 (5 bases). Germline values: CDR1 SGHKS, CDR2 YYEKEE (reference sequence). The V gene lost 4 bases and the J gene lost 3 bases, with 14 bases spanning the gap. This CDR3 region has 15 residues. The CDR3 bases are TGTGCCAGCAGCCCAAGGCAGGGTCACAATCAGCCCCAGCATTTT. It encodes CASSPRQGHNQPQHF. The variable domain in full, completed from reference TRBV5-5 and TRBJ1-5, reads DAGVTQSPTHLIKTRGQQVTLRCSPISGHKSVSWYQQVLGQGPQFIFQYYEKEERGRGNFPDRFSARQFPNYSSELNVNALLLGDSALYLCASSPRQGHNQPQHFGDGTRLSIL.

J is TRBJ1-5 and V is TRBV30; TRBD1 agrees at 9 bases. Trimming removed 4 bases from V and 5 bases from J; junction bases left unmatched: 6. CDR1 is GTSNPN, CDR2 SVGIG, per germline (reference sequence). This CDR3 region has 14 residues. The CDR3, as DNA: TGTGCCTGGACCCCGGGACAGGGCTATCAGCCCCAGCATTTT. Amino acids: CAWTPGQGYQPQHF.

This clone has a handful of counts. The chain has TRBV2 and TRBJ1-6; D perhaps matches TRBD1 (6 bases). The CDR3 consists of 13 residues. Germline-derived CDR1 and CDR2 are SNHLY and FYNNEI. V was clipped by 6 bases and J by 9 bases, with 12 bases between them. CDR3 coding DNA: TGTGCCAGCAGGGGGACATCCCCTTCACCCCTCCACTTT. Amino acids: CASRGTSPSPLHF.

CDR3 nucleotides: TGTGCCAGCTCCCCCTTTGGACTCGAGTCTCTAGCCAAAAACATTCAGTACTTC. Its protein is CASSPFGLESLAKNIQYF. The rearrangement joins TRBV18 to TRBJ2-4, with D tentatively TRBD2 (5 bases). The germline V gene has CDR1 KGHSH and CDR2 LQKENI. The CDR3 consists of 18 residues. Trimming pared 6 bases from V and 0 bases from J, leaving 21 bases between.

The rearrangement links TRBV28 to TRBJ2-3; tentatively, D is TRBD1 (8 bases). Trimming took 6 bases from V and 1 from J, leaving 26 bases between them. The CDR3 has 19 residues. Germline V gives CDR1 MDHEN, CDR2 SYDVKM. The CDR3 region has the DNA TGTGCCAGCAGCACGGGGGGCCCAGGGGGCGCGTTTGGCACAGATACGCAGTATTTT. The encoded protein is CASSTGGPGGAFGTDTQYF.